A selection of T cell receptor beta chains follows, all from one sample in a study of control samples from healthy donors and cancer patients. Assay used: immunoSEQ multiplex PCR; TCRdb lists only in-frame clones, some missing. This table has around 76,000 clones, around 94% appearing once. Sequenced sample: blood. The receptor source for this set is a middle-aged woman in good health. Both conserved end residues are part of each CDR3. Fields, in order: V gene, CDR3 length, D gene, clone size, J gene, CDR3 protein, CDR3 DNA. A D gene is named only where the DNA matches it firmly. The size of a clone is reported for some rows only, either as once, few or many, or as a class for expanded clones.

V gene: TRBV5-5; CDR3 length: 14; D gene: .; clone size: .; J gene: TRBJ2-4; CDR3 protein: CASSLWDTQNIQYF; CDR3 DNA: TGTGCCAGCAGCTTATGGGACACCCAAAACATTCAGTACTTC
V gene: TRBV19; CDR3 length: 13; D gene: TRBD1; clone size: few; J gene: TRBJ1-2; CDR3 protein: CASGDRDSGGYTF; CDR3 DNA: TGTGCCAGTGGGGACAGGGATTCTGGTGGCTACACCTTC
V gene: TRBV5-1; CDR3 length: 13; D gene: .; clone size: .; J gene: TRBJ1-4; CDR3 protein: CASSLVANEKLFF; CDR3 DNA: TGCGCCAGCAGCTTGGTAGCTAATGAAAAACTGTTTTTT
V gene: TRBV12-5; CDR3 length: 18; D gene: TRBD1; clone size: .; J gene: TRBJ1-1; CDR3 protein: CASGFETRDRGGYTEAFF; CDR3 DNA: TGTGCTAGTGGTTTCGAGACCCGGGACAGGGGCGGTTACACTGAAGCTTTCTTT
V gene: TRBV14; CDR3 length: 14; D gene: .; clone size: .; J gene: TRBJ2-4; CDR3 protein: CASSPDLAKNIQYF; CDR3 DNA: TGTGCCAGCAGTCCGGACCTGGCCAAAAACATTCAGTACTTC
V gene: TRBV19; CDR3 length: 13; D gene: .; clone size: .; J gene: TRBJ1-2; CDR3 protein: CASSIGTVYGYTF; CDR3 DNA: TGTGCCAGTAGTATTGGCACGGTCTATGGCTACACCTTC
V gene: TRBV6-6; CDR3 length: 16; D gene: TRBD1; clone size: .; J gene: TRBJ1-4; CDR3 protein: CASRTSGGSTNEKLFF; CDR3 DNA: TGTGCCAGCAGAACCTCAGGGGGCTCCACTAATGAAAAACTGTTTTTT
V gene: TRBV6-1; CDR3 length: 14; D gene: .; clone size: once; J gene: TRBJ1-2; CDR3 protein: CASSEPGGLYGYTF; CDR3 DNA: TGTGCCAGCAGTGAACCCGGGGGACTATATGGCTACACCTTC
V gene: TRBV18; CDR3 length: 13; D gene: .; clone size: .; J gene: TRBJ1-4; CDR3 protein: CASSRGRNEKLFF; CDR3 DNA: TGTGCCAGCTCCCGGGGGCGAAATGAAAAACTGTTTTTT
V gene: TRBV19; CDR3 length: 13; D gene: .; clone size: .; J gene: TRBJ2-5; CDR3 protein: CASSPQGQETQYF; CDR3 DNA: TGTGCCAGTAGTCCCCAGGGGCAAGAGACCCAGTACTTC
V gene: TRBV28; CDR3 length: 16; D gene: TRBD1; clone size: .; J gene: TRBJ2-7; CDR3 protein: CASSPTAGTGAYEQYF; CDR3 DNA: TGTGCCAGCAGTCCAACAGCCGGGACAGGGGCCTACGAGCAGTACTTC
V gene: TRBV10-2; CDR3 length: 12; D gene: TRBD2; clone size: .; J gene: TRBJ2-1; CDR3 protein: CASNQLAGKQFF; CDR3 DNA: TGCGCCAGCAATCAACTAGCGGGGAAGCAGTTCTTC
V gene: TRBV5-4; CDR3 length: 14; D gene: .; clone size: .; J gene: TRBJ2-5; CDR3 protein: CASSLEATPSIQYF; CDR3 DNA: TGTGCCAGCAGCTTGGAAGCAACCCCGAGCATCCAGTACTTC
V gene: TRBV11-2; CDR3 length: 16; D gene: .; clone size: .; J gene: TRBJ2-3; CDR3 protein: CASSLSRYRITDTQYF; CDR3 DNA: TGTGCCAGCAGCTTGTCCCGGTACAGAATCACAGATACGCAGTATTTT
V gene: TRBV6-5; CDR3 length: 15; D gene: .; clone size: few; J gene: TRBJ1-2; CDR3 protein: CASIQGGTFNYGYTF; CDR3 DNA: TGTGCCAGCATCCAGGGAGGGACATTTAACTATGGCTACACCTTC
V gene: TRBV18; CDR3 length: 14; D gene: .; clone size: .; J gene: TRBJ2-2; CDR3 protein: CASSLQKKTGELFF; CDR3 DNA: TGTGCCAGCTCACTGCAGAAAAAAACCGGGGAGCTGTTTTTT
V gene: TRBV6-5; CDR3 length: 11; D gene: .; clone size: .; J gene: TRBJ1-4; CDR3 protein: CASAIGEKLFF; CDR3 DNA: TGTGCCAGCGCGATAGGGGAAAAACTGTTTTTT
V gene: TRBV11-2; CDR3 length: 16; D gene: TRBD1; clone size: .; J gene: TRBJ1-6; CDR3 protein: CASSPRTGNSNSPLHF; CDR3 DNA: TGTGCCAGCAGCCCTCGGACAGGGAACTCAAATTCACCCCTCCACTTT
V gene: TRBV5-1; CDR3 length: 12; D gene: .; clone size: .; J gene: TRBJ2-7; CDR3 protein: CASSLYRDEQYF; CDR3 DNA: TGCGCCAGCAGCTTATACAGGGACGAGCAGTACTTC
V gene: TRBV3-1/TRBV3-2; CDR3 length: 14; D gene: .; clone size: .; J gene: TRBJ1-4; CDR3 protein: CASSQAREVGKLFF; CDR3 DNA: TGTGCCAGCAGCCAGGCCAGGGAAGTCGGAAAACTGTTTTTT
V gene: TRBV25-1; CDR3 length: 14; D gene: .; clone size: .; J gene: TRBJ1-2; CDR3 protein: CASRGPGLSPGYTF; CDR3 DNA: TGTGCCAGCCGGGGGCCCGGACTGTCGCCTGGCTACACCTTC
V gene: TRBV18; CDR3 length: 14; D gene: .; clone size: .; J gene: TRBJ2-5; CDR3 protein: CASAPGGRLGAQYF; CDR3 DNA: TGTGCCAGCGCACCAGGAGGACGCCTGGGGGCCCAGTACTTC
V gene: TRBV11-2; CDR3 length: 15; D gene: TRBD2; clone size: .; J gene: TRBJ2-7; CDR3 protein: CASSLSTSGGWEQYF; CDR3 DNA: TGTGCCAGCAGCTTATCAACTAGCGGGGGGTGGGAGCAGTACTTC
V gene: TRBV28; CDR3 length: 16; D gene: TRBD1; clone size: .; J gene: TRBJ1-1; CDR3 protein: CASSYGTGRGDTEAFF; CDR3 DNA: TGTGCCAGCAGTTATGGGACAGGGCGTGGGGACACTGAAGCTTTCTTT
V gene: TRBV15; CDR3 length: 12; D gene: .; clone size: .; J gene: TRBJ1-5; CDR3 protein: CATSRDSQPQHF; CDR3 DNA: TGTGCCACCAGCAGAGACTCTCAGCCCCAGCATTTT
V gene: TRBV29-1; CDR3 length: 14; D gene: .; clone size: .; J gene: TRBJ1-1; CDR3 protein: CSADPGQINTEAFF; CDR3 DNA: TGCAGCGCTGACCCCGGACAGATTAACACTGAAGCTTTCTTT
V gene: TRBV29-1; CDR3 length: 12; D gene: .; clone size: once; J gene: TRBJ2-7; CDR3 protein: CSVAGPSYEQYF; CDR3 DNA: TGCAGCGTTGCGGGCCCCTCCTACGAGCAGTACTTC
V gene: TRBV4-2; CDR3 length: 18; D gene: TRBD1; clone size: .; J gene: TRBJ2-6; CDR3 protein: CASTPLGQGVSGANVLTF; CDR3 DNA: TGTGCCAGCACCCCATTGGGACAGGGGGTTTCTGGGGCCAACGTCCTGACTTTC
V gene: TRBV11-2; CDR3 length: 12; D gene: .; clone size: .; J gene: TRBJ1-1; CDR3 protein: CASSFIRTEAFF; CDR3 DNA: TGTGCCAGCAGCTTTATTCGCACTGAAGCTTTCTTT
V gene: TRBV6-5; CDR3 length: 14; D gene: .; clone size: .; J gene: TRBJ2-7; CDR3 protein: CASSFNRVIYEQYF; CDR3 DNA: TGTGCCAGCAGTTTCAACAGGGTTATCTACGAGCAGTACTTC
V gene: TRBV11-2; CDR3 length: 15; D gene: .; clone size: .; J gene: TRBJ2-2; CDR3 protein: CASSLDAGYTGELFF; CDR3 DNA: TGTGCCAGCAGCTTAGATGCGGGGTACACCGGGGAGCTGTTTTTT
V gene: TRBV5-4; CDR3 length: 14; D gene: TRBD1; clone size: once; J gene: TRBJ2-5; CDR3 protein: CASSTTGGEETQYF; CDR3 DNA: TGTGCCAGCAGCACTACAGGGGGCGAGGAGACCCAGTACTTC
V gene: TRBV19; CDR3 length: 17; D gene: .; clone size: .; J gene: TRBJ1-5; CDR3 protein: CASSMRSTGLEGQPQHF; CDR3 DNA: TGTGCCAGTAGTATGAGGAGCACAGGGTTGGAAGGTCAGCCCCAGCATTTT
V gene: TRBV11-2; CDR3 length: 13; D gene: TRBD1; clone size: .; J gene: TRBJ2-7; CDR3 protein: CASSQPTGNEQYF; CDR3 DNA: TGTGCCAGCAGCCAACCGACAGGGAACGAGCAGTACTTC
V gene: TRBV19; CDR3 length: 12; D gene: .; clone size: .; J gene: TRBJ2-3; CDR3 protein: CASSRSPDTQYF; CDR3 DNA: TGTGCCAGTAGTAGGTCCCCAGATACGCAGTATTTT
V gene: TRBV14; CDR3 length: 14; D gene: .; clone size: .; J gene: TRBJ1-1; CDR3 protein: CASSQTAVGTEAFF; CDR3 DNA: TGTGCCAGCAGCCAAACTGCGGTTGGCACTGAAGCTTTCTTT
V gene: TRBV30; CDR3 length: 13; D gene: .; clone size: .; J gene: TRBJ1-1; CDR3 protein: CAWSVRGDLEAFF; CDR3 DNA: TGTGCCTGGAGTGTACGAGGGGACCTTGAAGCTTTCTTT
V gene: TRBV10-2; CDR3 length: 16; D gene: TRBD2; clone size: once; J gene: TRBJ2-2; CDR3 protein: CASREGLAGSAGELFF; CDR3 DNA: TGCGCCAGCAGGGAGGGACTAGCGGGATCGGCCGGGGAGCTGTTTTTT
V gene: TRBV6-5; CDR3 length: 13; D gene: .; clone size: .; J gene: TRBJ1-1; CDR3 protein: CASSQQGGTEAFF; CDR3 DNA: TGTGCCAGCAGCCAACAGGGTGGGACTGAAGCTTTCTTT
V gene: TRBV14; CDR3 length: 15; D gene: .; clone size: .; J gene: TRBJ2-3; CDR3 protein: CASSRQFTSTDTQYF; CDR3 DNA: TGTGCCAGCAGCCGACAGTTCACTAGCACAGATACGCAGTATTTT
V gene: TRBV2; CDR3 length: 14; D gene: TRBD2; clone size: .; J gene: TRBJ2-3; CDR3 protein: CATREGPNTDTQYF; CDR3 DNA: TGTGCCACACGGGAGGGCCCTAACACAGATACGCAGTATTTT
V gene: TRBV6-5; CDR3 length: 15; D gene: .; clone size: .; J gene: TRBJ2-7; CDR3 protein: CASSYSISGVYEQYF; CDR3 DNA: TGTGCCAGCAGTTACTCGATTTCTGGCGTATACGAGCAGTACTTC
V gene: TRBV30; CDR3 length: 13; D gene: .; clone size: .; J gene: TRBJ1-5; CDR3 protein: CAWSPGLVQPQHF; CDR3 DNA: TGTGCCTGGAGCCCTGGTTTGGTACAGCCCCAGCATTTT
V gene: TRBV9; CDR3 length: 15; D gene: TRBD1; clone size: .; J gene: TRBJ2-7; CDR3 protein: CASSLDRGGSYEQYF; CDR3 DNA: TGTGCCAGCAGCTTAGACAGGGGCGGCTCCTACGAGCAGTACTTC
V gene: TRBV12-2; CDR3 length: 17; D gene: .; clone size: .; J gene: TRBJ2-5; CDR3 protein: CASRLPVKREVEETQYF; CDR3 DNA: TGTGCAAGTCGCTTACCCGTTAAACGGGAGGTTGAAGAGACCCAGTACTTC
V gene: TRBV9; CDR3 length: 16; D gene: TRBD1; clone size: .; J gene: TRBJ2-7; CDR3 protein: CASSSEQGAYSYEQYF; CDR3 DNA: TGTGCCAGCAGCTCAGAACAGGGGGCTTACTCCTACGAGCAGTACTTC
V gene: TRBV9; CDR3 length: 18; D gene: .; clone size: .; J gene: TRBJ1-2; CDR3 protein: CASSVDPGHPLPYYGYTF; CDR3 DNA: TGTGCCAGCAGCGTAGACCCGGGACACCCACTTCCCTACTATGGCTACACCTTC
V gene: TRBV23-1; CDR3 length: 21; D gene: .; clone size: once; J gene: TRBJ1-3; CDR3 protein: CASSQWCLMKTGPLSGNTIYF; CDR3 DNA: TGCGCCAGCAGTCAATGGTGTTTAATGAAAACAGGTCCGCTCTCTGGAAACACCATATATTTT
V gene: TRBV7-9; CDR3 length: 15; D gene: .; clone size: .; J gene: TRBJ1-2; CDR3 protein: CASSSWTEYFYGYTF; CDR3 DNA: TGTGCCAGCAGCAGCTGGACGGAATATTTCTATGGCTACACCTTC
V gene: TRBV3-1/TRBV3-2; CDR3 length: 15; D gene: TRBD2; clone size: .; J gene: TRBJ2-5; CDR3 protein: CASSPTSGRYETQYF; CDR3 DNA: TGTGCCAGCAGCCCGACTAGCGGGAGGTATGAGACCCAGTACTTC
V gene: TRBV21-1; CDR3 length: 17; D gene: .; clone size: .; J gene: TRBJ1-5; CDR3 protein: CASSLGGGLDGNQPQHF; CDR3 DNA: TGTGCCAGCAGCCTAGGTGGAGGGCTGGACGGAAATCAGCCCCAGCATTTT
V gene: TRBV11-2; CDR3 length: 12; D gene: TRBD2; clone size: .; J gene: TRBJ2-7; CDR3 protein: CASRITSDEQYF; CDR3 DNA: TGTGCCAGCAGGATAACTAGCGACGAGCAGTACTTC
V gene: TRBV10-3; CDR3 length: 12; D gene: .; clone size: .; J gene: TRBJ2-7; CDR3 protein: CAISERSYEQYF; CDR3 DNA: TGTGCCATCAGTGAGCGCTCCTACGAGCAGTACTTC